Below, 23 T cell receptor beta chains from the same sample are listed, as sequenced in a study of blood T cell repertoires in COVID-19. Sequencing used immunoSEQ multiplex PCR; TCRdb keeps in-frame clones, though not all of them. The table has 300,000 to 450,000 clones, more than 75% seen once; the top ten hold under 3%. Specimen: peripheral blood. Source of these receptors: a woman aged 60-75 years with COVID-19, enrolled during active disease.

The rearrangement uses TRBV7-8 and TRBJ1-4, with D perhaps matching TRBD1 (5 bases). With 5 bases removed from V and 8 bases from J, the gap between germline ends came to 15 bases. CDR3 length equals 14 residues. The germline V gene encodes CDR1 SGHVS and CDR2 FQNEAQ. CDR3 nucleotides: TGTGCCAGCAGCCCCAGGGAGGTCGAGGAAAAACTGTTTTTT. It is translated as CASSPREVEEKLFF. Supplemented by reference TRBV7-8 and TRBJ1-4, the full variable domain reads GAGVSQSPRYKVAKRGQDVALRCDPISGHVSLFWYQQALGQGPEFLTYFQNEAQLDKSGLPSDRFFAERPEGSVSTLKIQRTQQEDSAVYLCASSPREVEEKLFFGSGTQLSVL.

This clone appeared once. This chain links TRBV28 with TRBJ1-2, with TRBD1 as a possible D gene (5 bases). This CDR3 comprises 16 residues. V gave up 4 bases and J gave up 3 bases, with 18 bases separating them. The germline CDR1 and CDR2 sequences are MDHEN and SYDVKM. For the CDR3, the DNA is TGTGCCAGCAGTTCACCTCGGGGGGGTCGGGACTATGGCTACACCTTC. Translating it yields CASSSPRGGRDYGYTF.

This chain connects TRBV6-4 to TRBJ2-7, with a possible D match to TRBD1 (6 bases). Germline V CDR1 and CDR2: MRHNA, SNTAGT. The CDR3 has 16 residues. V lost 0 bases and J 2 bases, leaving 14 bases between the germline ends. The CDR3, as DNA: TGTGCCAGCAGTGACTCTAAGGGACACCGCACCTACGAGCAGTACTTC. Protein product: CASSDSKGHRTYEQYF.

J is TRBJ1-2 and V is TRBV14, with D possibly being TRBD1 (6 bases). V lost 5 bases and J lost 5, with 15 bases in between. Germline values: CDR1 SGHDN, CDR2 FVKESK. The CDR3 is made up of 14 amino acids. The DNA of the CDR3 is TGTGCCAGCAGCTCGACAGGTCGGTGGTATGGCTACACCTTC. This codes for CASSSTGRWYGYTF.

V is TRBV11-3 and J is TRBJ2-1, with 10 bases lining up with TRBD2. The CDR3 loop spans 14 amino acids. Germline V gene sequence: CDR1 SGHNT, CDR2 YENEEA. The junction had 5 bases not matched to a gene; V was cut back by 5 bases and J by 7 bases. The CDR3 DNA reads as TGTGCCAGCAGCCAGAGCGGGGGGGATAATGAGCAGTTCTTC. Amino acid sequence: CASSQSGGDNEQFF. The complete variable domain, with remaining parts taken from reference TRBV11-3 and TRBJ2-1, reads EAGVVQSPRYKIIEKKQPVAFWCNPISGHNTLYWYLQNLGQGPELLIRYENEEAVDDSQLPKDRFSAERLKGVDSTLKIQPAELGDSAVYLCASSQSGGDNEQFFGPGTRLTVL.

The CDR3 DNA sequence: TGTGCCAGCAGCCTAGGACAGGGAAGGATGTGGCCCCAGCATTTT. This encodes CASSLGQGRMWPQHF. This chain connects TRBV3-1 (or the pseudogene TRBV3-2) to TRBJ1-5; TRBD1 aligns across 8 bases. V shed 4 bases and J 9 bases; nucleotides not matched to a gene: 11. CDR3 length: 15 residues. CDR1 and CDR2 from the germline V gene are LGHDT and YNNKEL (reference sequence).

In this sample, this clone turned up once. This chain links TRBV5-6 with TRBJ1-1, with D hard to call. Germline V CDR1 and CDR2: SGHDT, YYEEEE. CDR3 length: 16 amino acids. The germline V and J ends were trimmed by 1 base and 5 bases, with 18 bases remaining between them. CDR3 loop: CASSLLGRGDRTEAFF. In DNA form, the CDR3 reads TGTGCCAGCAGCTTGTTGGGTCGGGGTGATAGAACTGAAGCTTTCTTT.

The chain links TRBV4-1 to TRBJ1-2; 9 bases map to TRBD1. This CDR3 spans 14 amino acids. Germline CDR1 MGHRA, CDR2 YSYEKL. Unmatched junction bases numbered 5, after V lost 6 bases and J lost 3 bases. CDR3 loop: CASRRTGDDYGYTF. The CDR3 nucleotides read TGCGCCAGCAGAAGGACAGGGGATGACTATGGCTACACCTTC.

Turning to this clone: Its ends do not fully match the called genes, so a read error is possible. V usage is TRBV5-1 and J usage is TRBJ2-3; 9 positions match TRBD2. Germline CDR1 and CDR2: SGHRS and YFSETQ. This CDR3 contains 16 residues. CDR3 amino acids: CARSLEGRGGADTQYF. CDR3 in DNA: TGCGCCCGCAGCTTGGAAGGGCGGGGGGGCGCGGATACGCAGTATTTT.

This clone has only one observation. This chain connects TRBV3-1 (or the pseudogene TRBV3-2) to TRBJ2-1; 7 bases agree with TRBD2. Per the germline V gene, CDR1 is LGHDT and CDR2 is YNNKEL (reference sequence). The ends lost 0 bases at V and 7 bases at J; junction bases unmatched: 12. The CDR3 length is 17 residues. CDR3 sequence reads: CASSQDVGLGISNEQFF. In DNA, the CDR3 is TGTGCCAGCAGCCAAGATGTAGGACTAGGGATTTCAAATGAGCAGTTCTTC.

CDR3 sequence reads: CASNTGTGSNEQFF. In DNA, the CDR3 is TGTGCCAGCAACACCGGGACAGGGTCCAATGAGCAGTTCTTC. The rearrangement joins TRBV7-3 to TRBJ2-1; TRBD1 matches 9 bases. The junction had 7 bases not matched to a gene; V was cut back by 7 bases and J by 6 bases. CDR1 is SGHTA and CDR2 is FQGTGA in the germline V gene. The CDR3 contains 14 residues.

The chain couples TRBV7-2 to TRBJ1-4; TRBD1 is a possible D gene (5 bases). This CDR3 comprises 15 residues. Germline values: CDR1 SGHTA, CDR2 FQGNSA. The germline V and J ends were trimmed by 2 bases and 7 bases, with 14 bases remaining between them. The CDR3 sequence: CASSLSPRQSEKLFF. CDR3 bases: TGTGCCAGCAGCTTATCCCCTCGACAGAGTGAAAAACTGTTTTTT. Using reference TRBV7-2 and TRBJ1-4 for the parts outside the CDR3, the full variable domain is GAGVSQSPSNKVTEKGKDVELRCDPISGHTALYWYRQSLGQGLEFLIYFQGNSAPDKSGLPSDRFSAERTGGSVSTLTIQRTQQEDSAVYLCASSLSPRQSEKLFFGSGTQLSVL.

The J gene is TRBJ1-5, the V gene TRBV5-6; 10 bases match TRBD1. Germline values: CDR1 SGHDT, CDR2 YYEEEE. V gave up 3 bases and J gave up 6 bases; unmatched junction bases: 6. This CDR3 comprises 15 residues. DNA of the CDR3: TGTGCCAGCAGCTCCGGGACAGGGGAAGGTCAGCCCCAGCATTTT. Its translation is CASSSGTGEGQPQHF.

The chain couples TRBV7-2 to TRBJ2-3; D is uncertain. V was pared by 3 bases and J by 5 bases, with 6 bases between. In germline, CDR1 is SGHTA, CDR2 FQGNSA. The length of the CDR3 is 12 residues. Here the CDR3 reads CASSFFGDTQYF. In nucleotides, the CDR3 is TGTGCCAGCAGCTTTTTCGGAGATACGCAGTATTTT.

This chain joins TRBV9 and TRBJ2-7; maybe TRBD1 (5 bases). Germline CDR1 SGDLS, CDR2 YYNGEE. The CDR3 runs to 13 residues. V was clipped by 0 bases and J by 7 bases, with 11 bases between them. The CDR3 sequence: CASSVAPGNEQYF. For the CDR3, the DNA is TGTGCCAGCAGCGTAGCCCCAGGGAATGAGCAGTACTTC.

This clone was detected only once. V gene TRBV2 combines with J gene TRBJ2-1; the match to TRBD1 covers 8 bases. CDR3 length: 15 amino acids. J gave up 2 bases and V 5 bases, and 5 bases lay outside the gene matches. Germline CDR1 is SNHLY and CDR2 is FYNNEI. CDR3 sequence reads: CASSPQGAPYNEQFF. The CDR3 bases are TGTGCCAGCAGTCCCCAGGGGGCCCCCTACAATGAGCAGTTCTTC.

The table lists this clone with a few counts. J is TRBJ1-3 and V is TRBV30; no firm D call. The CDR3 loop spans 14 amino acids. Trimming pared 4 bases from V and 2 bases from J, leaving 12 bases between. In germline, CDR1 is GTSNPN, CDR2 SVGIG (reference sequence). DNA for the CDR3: TGTGCCTGGAAGACATGGGTCACTGGAAACACCATATATTTT. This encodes CAWKTWVTGNTIYF.

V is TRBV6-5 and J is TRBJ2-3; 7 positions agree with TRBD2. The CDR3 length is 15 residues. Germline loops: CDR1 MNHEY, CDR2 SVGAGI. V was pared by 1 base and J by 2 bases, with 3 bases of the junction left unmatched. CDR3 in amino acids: CASSYYGTTTDTQYF. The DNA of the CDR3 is TGTGCCAGCAGTTACTATGGGACTACCACAGATACGCAGTATTTT.

CDR3 sequence reads: CASSQDLAGAIYEQYF. The CDR3 DNA reads as TGTGCCAGCAGCCAAGATTTAGCGGGGGCGATCTACGAGCAGTACTTC. The chain employs TRBV4-2 and TRBJ2-7; TRBD2 agrees at 9 bases. CDR1 is LGHNA and CDR2 is YNFKEQ in the germline V gene. The CDR3 totals 16 residues. Trimming removed 0 bases from V and 3 bases from J; junction bases left unmatched: 6.

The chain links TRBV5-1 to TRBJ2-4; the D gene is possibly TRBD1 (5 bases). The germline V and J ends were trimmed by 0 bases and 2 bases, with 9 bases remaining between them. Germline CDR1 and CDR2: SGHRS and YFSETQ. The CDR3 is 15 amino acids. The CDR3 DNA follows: TGCGCCAGCAGCTTGGAGGGGATGCCCAAAAACATTCAGTACTTC. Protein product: CASSLEGMPKNIQYF.

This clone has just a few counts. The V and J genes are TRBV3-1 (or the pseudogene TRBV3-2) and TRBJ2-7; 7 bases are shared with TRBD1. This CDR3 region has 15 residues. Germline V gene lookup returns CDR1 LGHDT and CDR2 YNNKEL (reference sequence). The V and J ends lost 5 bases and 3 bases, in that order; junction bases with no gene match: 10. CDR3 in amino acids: CASSGRDRVRYEQYF. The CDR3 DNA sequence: TGTGCCAGCAGCGGCCGGGACAGAGTCCGCTACGAGCAGTACTTC.

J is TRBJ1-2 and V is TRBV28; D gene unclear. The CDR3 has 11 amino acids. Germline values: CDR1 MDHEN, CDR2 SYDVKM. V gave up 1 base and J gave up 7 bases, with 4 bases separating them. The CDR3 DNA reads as TGTGCCAGCAGTTTATCCATTGGCTACACCTTC. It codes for CASSLSIGYTF.

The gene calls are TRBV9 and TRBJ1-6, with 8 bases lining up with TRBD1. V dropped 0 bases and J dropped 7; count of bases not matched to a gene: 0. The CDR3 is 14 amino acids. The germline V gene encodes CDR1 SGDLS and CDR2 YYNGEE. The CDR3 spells CASSVDRGNSPLHF. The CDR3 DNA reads TGTGCCAGCAGCGTAGACAGGGGGAATTCACCCCTCCACTTT. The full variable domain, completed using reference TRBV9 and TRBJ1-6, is DSGVTQTPKHLITATGQRVTLRCSPRSGDLSVYWYQQSLDQGLQFLIQYYNGEERAKGNILERFSAQQFPDLHSELNLSSLELGDSALYFCASSVDRGNSPLHFGNGTRLTVT.